These 10 T cell receptor beta chains were sequenced from one sample in a study of blood T cell repertoires in COVID-19. Profiling relied on immunoSEQ multiplex PCR, and the TCRdb table lists in-frame clones only, not all of them. This table holds about 180,000 clones, approximately 80% found once. The material sequenced was peripheral blood. All receptors derive from a human donor in a cohort sampled during active COVID-19.

The rearrangement links TRBV29-1 to TRBJ2-7; TRBD1 aligns across 7 bases. CDR1 is SQVTM and CDR2 is ANQGSEA in the germline V gene. The CDR3 contains 13 residues. Trimming cost V 5 bases and J 0 bases; bases outside gene matches: 4. CDR3 loop: CSVRDRNSYEQYF. The DNA of the CDR3 is TGCAGCGTTCGGGACAGAAACTCCTACGAGCAGTACTTC.

The CDR3 DNA sequence: TGTGCAAGGAGGGATGGCTACACCTTC. It is translated as CARRDGYTF. The gene calls are TRBV12-2 and TRBJ1-2. TRBV12-2 is classified as a pseudogene. This CDR3 contains 9 residues.

The chain employs TRBV4-1 and TRBJ2-1; D is possibly TRBD1 (6 bases). Per the germline V gene, CDR1 is MGHRA and CDR2 is YSYEKL. There are 15 residues in the CDR3. Trimming shortened V by 1 base and J by 5 bases, and 12 bases separated the two germline ends. CDR3 residues: CASSQGEGTHNEQFF. The CDR3 bases are TGCGCCAGCAGCCAAGGTGAAGGGACACACAATGAGCAGTTCTTC.

The chain combines TRBV19 with TRBJ1-5; weak D call: TRBD1 (5 bases). Trimming removed 1 base from V and 0 bases from J, with 10 bases in between. Germline CDR1 reads LNHDA; CDR2 reads SQIVND (reference sequence). The length of the CDR3 is 16 residues. CDR3 sequence (DNA): TGTGCCAGTAGTATAGGGGGGGATGGTAGCAATCAGCCCCAGCATTTT. Translated: CASSIGGDGSNQPQHF.

V usage is TRBV5-1 and J usage is TRBJ1-4; 11 bases are shared with TRBD1. Germline CDR1 reads SGHRS; CDR2 reads YFSETQ. The trim removed 4 bases at V and 7 bases at J, leaving 6 bases unmatched. The CDR3 spans 15 residues. The CDR3 is CASSRDRGVTEKLFF. CDR3 sequence (DNA): TGCGCCAGCAGCCGGGACAGGGGGGTAACTGAAAAACTGTTTTTT.

In its sample, this clone was seen once. The chain has TRBV5-1 and TRBJ2-7; D may be TRBD2 (6 bases). Germline V gene sequence: CDR1 SGHRS, CDR2 YFSETQ. The CDR3 runs 13 residues. The V end was cut by 6 bases, the J end by 3 bases, with 13 bases between. CDR3 residues: CASTPWGDYEQYF. For the CDR3, the DNA is TGCGCCAGCACCCCTTGGGGGGACTACGAGCAGTACTTC.

The rearrangement links TRBV5-6 to TRBJ1-2, with 7 bases aligning to TRBD1. The germline V gene has CDR1 SGHDT and CDR2 YYEEEE. The CDR3 covers 14 residues. V lost 4 bases and J lost 5; bases outside the gene matches: 8. CDR3 in amino acids: CASSAGTEIYGYTF. The CDR3 region has the DNA TGTGCCAGCAGCGCCGGGACAGAAATTTATGGCTACACCTTC.

This rearrangement joins TRBV4-1 to TRBJ2-3; TRBD2 matches at 10 bases. After removal of 4 bases from V and 5 bases from J, the junction contained 6 bases not matched to a gene. The V gene's germline CDR1 is MGHRA and CDR2 YSYEKL. This CDR3 region has 15 residues. The CDR3 DNA is TGCGCCAGCAGCCGAGCGGGGGGGCAGGTAGATACGCAGTATTTT. It encodes CASSRAGGQVDTQYF.

The gene calls are TRBV4-2 and TRBJ1-6; possible D gene TRBD1, 5 bases. V shed 2 bases and J shed 6 bases, with 11 bases lying between them. This CDR3 has 15 residues. Germline CDR1 is LGHNA and CDR2 is YNFKEQ. In nucleotides, the CDR3 is TGTGCCAGCAGCCAAAGCAGGGATTTTAATTCACCCCTCCACTTT. Translation gives CASSQSRDFNSPLHF.

The chain uses TRBV4-1 and TRBJ1-2, with 9 bases lining up with TRBD1. V lost 3 bases, J lost 6 bases, and 11 bases stayed unmatched. In germline, CDR1 is MGHRA, CDR2 YSYEKL. The length of the CDR3 is 16 residues. The CDR3 reads CASSHTFRDRVDGYTF. DNA of the CDR3: TGCGCCAGCAGCCACACATTCCGGGACAGGGTTGATGGCTACACCTTC.